These 27 T cell receptor beta chains originate from one sample sequenced in a study of T cells in Graves' hyperthyroidism and ophthalmopathy (dated by TCRdb to about 2019). Receptor amplification or capture employed multiplex PCR. These reads were obtained on an Illumina HiSeq 2000. The TCR beta CDR3 regions were amplified from the RNA transcripts. For the first round of RT-PCR on the TCR CDR3, the HTBI primer set was used together with the Qiagen OneStep RT-PCR kit. TCRdb's own reprocessing of the public reads used fastp at Q25 and MiXCR and kept productive beta chains. Each entry is one CDR3 protein sequence, shown with its most common DNA and genes. The sample table contains approximately 600,000 distinct CDR3 sequences; only one count was recorded for roughly 14% of them. Almost 6% of the sample is held by the ten biggest clonotypes. Sequenced: blood. Receptors were obtained from a young woman with Graves' hyperthyroidism that later progressed to Graves' ophthalmopathy.

This clonotype was recorded at least ten times. Here the CDR3 DNA reads TGTGCCAGCAGCTACGGACAGGGGGTCAATCAGCCCCAGCATTTT. Residues: CASSYGQGVNQPQHF. The rearrangement links TRBV7-9 to TRBJ1-5, with 10 bases lining up with TRBD1. This CDR3 is built from 15 residues. The J segment lost 3 bases and the V segment lost 4 bases, leaving 3 bases of the junction unmatched. The germline gives CDR1 SEHNR, CDR2 FQNEAQ (reference sequence). Looking up the rest from reference TRBV7-9 and TRBJ1-5 gives the full variable domain: DTGVSQNPRHKITKRGQNVTFRCDPISEHNRLYWYRQTLGQGPEFLTYFQNEAQLEKSRLLSDRFSAERPKGSFSTLEIQRTEQGDSAMYLCASSYGQGVNQPQHFGDGTRLSIL.

The chain combines TRBV19 with TRBJ2-7; 8 bases line up with TRBD1. CDR1 is LNHDA, CDR2 SQIVND, per germline (reference sequence). The CDR3 consists of 14 residues. V lost 5 bases to trimming and J lost 0 bases; unmatched junction nucleotides: 3. The CDR3 is CASSRQGNSYEQYF. CDR3 nucleotide sequence: TGTGCCAGTAGTCGACAGGGGAACTCCTACGAGCAGTACTTC.

This clonotype came up many times. The V call is TRBV10-3, the J call TRBJ1-2, with TRBD1 identical over 9 bases. Losses at the gene ends were 10 bases for V and 5 bases for J; bases not matched to a gene: 11. The CDR3 has 14 amino acids. Germline values: CDR1 ENHRY, CDR2 SYGVKD. CDR3 region: CATDPGQGAYGYTF. CDR3 DNA sequence: TGTGCCACAGACCCGGGACAGGGTGCATATGGCTACACCTTC.

This chain uses TRBV28 with TRBJ1-6; no clear D. Looked up from germline, CDR1 is MDHEN and CDR2 is SYDVKM. The CDR3 is 14 residues long. Trimming stripped 3 bases from V and 10 bases from J, with 13 bases between. CDR3 region: CASSFPPPQSPLHF. The CDR3 bases are TGTGCCAGCAGTTTTCCTCCCCCCCAATCACCCCTCCACTTT. Looking up the rest from reference TRBV28 and TRBJ1-6 gives the full variable domain: DVKVTQSSRYLVKRTGEKVFLECVQDMDHENMFWYRQDPGLGLRLIYFSYDVKMKEKGDIPEGYSVSREKKERFSLILESASTNQTSMYLCASSFPPPQSPLHFGNGTRLTVT.

This clonotype was detected only a few times. This chain uses TRBV12-3 or TRBV12-4 with TRBJ2-2, with 7 bases that match TRBD2. Losses at the gene ends were 8 bases for V and 5 bases for J; bases not matched to a gene: 14. The CDR3 runs to 16 residues. The CDR3 DNA reads TGTGCCAGCCGGTTCTCCGCGGGAGCGGGAACCGGGGAGCTGTTTTTT. Translation: CASRFSAGAGTGELFF.

The genes are TRBV10-3 and TRBJ1-6, with TRBD1 matching over 10 bases. V gave up 6 bases and J gave up 5 bases; unmatched junction bases: 1. Germline V gene data show CDR1 as ENHRY and CDR2 as SYGVKD. The CDR3 is 14 amino acids. The CDR3 sequence is CAIRDRGHNSPLHF. The CDR3 DNA reads TGTGCCATCAGAGACAGGGGGCATAATTCACCCCTCCACTTT.

The chain combines TRBV7-2 with TRBJ2-1; 9 nucleotides agree with TRBD2. CDR1 SGHTA and CDR2 FQGNSA come from the germline V gene. With 3 bases clipped from V and 9 bases from J, the junction kept 9 bases outside the gene matches. The CDR3 totals 15 residues. The CDR3 sequence: CASSLTGTSFGEQFF. CDR3 nucleotide sequence: TGTGCCAGCAGCTTGACCGGGACTAGCTTTGGTGAGCAGTTCTTC.

Many counts were recorded for this clonotype. V is TRBV2 and J is TRBJ1-5; TRBD1 aligns across 7 bases. V gave up 6 bases and J gave up 3 bases; unmatched junction bases: 11. This CDR3 is 16 amino acids long. The germline V gene encodes CDR1 SNHLY and CDR2 FYNNEI. Here the CDR3 reads CASRSDAGQNNQPQHF. CDR3 sequence (DNA): TGTGCCAGCAGATCAGACGCGGGACAGAACAATCAGCCCCAGCATTTT.

This clonotype has more than one count but fewer than ten. The gene calls are TRBV27 and TRBJ2-1; D call uncertain. Germline V gene lookup returns CDR1 MNHEY and CDR2 SMNVEV (reference sequence). The germline V and J ends were trimmed by 6 bases and 6 bases, with 15 bases remaining between them. CDR3 length: 14 residues. The CDR3 sequence: CASSQKGHPNEQFF. CDR3 in DNA: TGTGCCAGCAGCCAAAAAGGGCACCCCAATGAGCAGTTCTTC.

This chain joins TRBV27 and TRBJ2-6; possible D gene TRBD2, 5 bases. Trimming cost V 5 bases and J 0 bases, with 14 bases left between them. This CDR3 has 17 residues. Germline lookup yields CDR1 MNHEY and CDR2 SMNVEV (reference sequence). The CDR3 nucleotides are TGTGCCAGCAGTGTTTCCCCGGGGAGCTCTGGGGCCAACGTCCTGACTTTC. Protein sequence: CASSVSPGSSGANVLTF.

The chain carries TRBV7-6 and TRBJ1-3; D is uncertain. Trimming pared 8 bases from V and 7 bases from J, leaving 18 bases between. The CDR3 loop spans 14 amino acids. Germline V gene sequence: CDR1 SGHVS, CDR2 FNYEAQ. The CDR3 here is CASSPETSRNTIYF. The DNA of the CDR3 is TGTGCCAGCTCTCCAGAGACGTCGCGGAACACCATATATTTT.

The CDR3 nucleotides are TGCACGGGCACTGAAGCTTTCTTT. Amino acid sequence: CTGTEAFF. The chain joins TRBV20-1 to TRBJ1-1; D remains unclear. The CDR3 runs to 8 residues. CDR1 is DFQATT and CDR2 is SNEGSKA in the germline V gene (reference sequence).

CDR3 DNA sequence: TGTGCCAGCAGAGAAAGTGGAGAGGTTCTTTATGGCTACACCTTC. This encodes CASRESGEVLYGYTF. The chain is built from TRBV6-1 and TRBJ1-2; unclear D gene. CDR3 length equals 15 residues. V was cut by 6 bases and J by 5 bases, with 19 bases left in between. Germline V CDR1 and CDR2: MNHNS, SASEGT.

There are many counts of this clonotype. V gene TRBV6-1 combines with J gene TRBJ2-2; D is unclear. Germline CDR1 and CDR2: MNHNS and SASEGT. The V end was cut by 5 bases, the J end by 3 bases, with 10 bases between. The length of the CDR3 is 14 residues. CDR3 bases: TGTGCCAGCAGTCTGGGCCGATACACCGGGGAGCTGTTTTTT. It encodes CASSLGRYTGELFF.

This clonotype was observed at least ten times. The chain joins TRBV2 to TRBJ1-1, with 8 bases that match TRBD1. CDR3 length: 14 residues. The germline V gene encodes CDR1 SNHLY and CDR2 FYNNEI. Trimming took 4 bases from V and 1 from J; bases not matched to a gene: 2. In nucleotides, the CDR3 is TGTGCCAGCAGTGGCGGACAGGGGAACACTGAAGCTTTCTTT. It yields the protein CASSGGQGNTEAFF.

This clonotype was observed a handful of times. V gene TRBV7-2 combines with J gene TRBJ2-2; 10 bases match TRBD1. Germline V gives CDR1 SGHTA, CDR2 FQGNSA. This CDR3 region has 15 residues. The V gene end was trimmed by 5 bases and the J gene end by 4 bases; junction bases not matched to a gene: 4. The CDR3 DNA reads TGTGCCAGCAGCGCCCGGACAGGGGGCACCGGGGAGCTGTTTTTT. This translates into CASSARTGGTGELFF.

This clonotype has more than one count but fewer than ten. As DNA, the CDR3 is TGTGCCAGCAAGGTCACGCAGGGACAGGGTAGCGATGGCTACACCTTC. This encodes CASKVTQGQGSDGYTF. The chain links TRBV6-1 to TRBJ1-2, with 9 bases fitting TRBD1. The length of the CDR3 is 16 residues. With V trimmed by 7 bases and J by 6 bases, 15 bases remained unmatched. CDR1 MNHNS and CDR2 SASEGT come from the germline V gene.

V and J are TRBV19 and TRBJ1-1, with 8 bases aligning to TRBD1. Trimming cost V 5 bases and J 3 bases; bases outside gene matches: 20. Germline loops: CDR1 LNHDA, CDR2 SQIVND (reference sequence). This CDR3 has 19 amino acids. This CDR3 is CASSPRGTGLALGDTEAFF. CDR3 sequence (DNA): TGTGCCAGTAGTCCCAGAGGGACAGGCCTGGCCCTGGGGGACACTGAAGCTTTCTTT. Full variable domain (rest looked up from reference TRBV19 and TRBJ1-1): DGGITQSPKYLFRKEGQNVTLSCEQNLNHDAMYWYRQDPGQGLRLIYYSQIVNDFQKGDIAEGYSVSREKKESFPLTVTSAQKNPTAFYLCASSPRGTGLALGDTEAFFGQGTRLTVV.

The J gene is TRBJ1-3, the V gene TRBV28; D uncertain. The germline V and J ends were trimmed by 9 bases and 9 bases, with 12 bases remaining between them. Germline CDR1 and CDR2: MDHEN and SYDVKM. This CDR3 contains 11 residues. The CDR3 coding sequence is TGTGCCAGTAGGATTTTTGGCACCATATATTTT. It is translated as CASRIFGTIYF.

In this sample, this clonotype turned up a few times. A junction end diverges from the germline sequence, so it may reflect a read error. The rearrangement links TRBV18 to TRBJ2-2; no firm D call. Germline V CDR1 and CDR2: KGHSH, LQKENI. The CDR3 is made up of 13 amino acids. The CDR3 DNA sequence: TGTGCCAGCTCACCGGCCCAAGATACATTCAGAGTTTTT. Translated: CASSPAQDTFRVF.

The CDR3 region has the DNA TGTGCCAGCACTACGACAGGGGTAAATGAAAAACTGTTTTTT. It codes for CASTTTGVNEKLFF. The V and J genes are TRBV6-8 and TRBJ1-4; 8 nucleotides match TRBD1. V lost 7 bases to trimming and J lost 5 bases; unmatched junction nucleotides: 6. The CDR3 spans 14 residues. Germline loops: CDR1 MNHGY, CDR2 SAAAGT.

This clonotype has ten or more counts. The CDR3 protein is CASKYLGESTDTQYF. The CDR3 region has the DNA TGCGCCAGCAAGTACTTAGGGGAGAGCACAGATACGCAGTATTTT. This sequence joins TRBV10-2 and TRBJ2-3; D tentatively fits TRBD1 or TRBD2 (5 bases each). V dropped 7 bases and J dropped 0 bases, with 14 bases sitting between them. The CDR3 length is 15 residues. Germline CDR1 WSHSY, CDR2 SAAADI.

As regards this clonotype: A much larger clone sits a single nucleotide away, making a read error possible. The V call is TRBV6-1, the J call TRBJ2-7; D may match TRBD1 or TRBD2 (5 bases each). The CDR3 is 15 residues long. Germline lookup yields CDR1 MNHNS and CDR2 SASEGT. DNA of the CDR3: TGTGCCAGCAGTGAAGAGGGACGACCGAGCGGTGAGCATTACTTC. Protein product: CASSEEGRPSGEHYF.

The chain couples TRBV19 to TRBJ1-2; D is possibly TRBD1 (5 bases). CDR1 and CDR2 from the germline V gene are LNHDA and SQIVND (reference sequence). This CDR3 contains 15 residues. The V and J ends lost 1 base and 3 bases respectively, with 12 bases between them. In nucleotides, the CDR3 is TGTGCCAGTAGTATAGGAGGACACCTTTACTATGGCTACACCTTC. This translates into CASSIGGHLYYGYTF. Full variable domain (outside the CDR3, taken from reference TRBV19 and TRBJ1-2): DGGITQSPKYLFRKEGQNVTLSCEQNLNHDAMYWYRQDPGQGLRLIYYSQIVNDFQKGDIAEGYSVSREKKESFPLTVTSAQKNPTAFYLCASSIGGHLYYGYTFGSGTRLTVV.

This chain links TRBV6-1 with TRBJ2-4; either TRBD1 or TRBD2 may fit D (5 bases each). The CDR3 consists of 15 residues. Germline-derived CDR1 and CDR2 are MNHNS and SASEGT. V shed 6 bases and J shed 7 bases, with 19 bases lying between them. CDR3 amino acids: CASRLDRDPYNIQYF. The CDR3 DNA is TGTGCCAGCAGGCTTGACCGGGACCCGTATAACATTCAGTACTTC.

V usage is TRBV19 and J usage is TRBJ2-2; tentatively, D is TRBD1 or TRBD2 (5 bases each). The CDR3 runs 14 residues. V was cut by 8 bases and J by 0 bases, with 10 bases left in between. In germline, CDR1 is LNHDA, CDR2 SQIVND (reference sequence). CDR3 nucleotides: TGTGCCAGTCTTAGGGACGCGAACACCGGGGAGCTGTTTTTT. It yields the protein CASLRDANTGELFF. Full variable domain (outside the CDR3, taken from reference TRBV19 and TRBJ2-2): DGGITQSPKYLFRKEGQNVTLSCEQNLNHDAMYWYRQDPGQGLRLIYYSQIVNDFQKGDIAEGYSVSREKKESFPLTVTSAQKNPTAFYLCASLRDANTGELFFGEGSRLTVL.

V gene TRBV11-2 combines with J gene TRBJ2-5; tentatively, D is TRBD1 (6 bases). The CDR3 runs to 15 residues. The germline CDR1 and CDR2 sequences are SGHAT and FQNNGV. Trimming removed 3 bases from V and 1 base from J, with 12 bases in between. The CDR3 is CASSLTGAFQETQYF. The CDR3 DNA sequence: TGTGCCAGCAGCTTGACAGGAGCTTTCCAAGAGACCCAGTACTTC.